This T cell receptor beta chain was observed in a study of response to subunit inactivated influenza vaccine. Each CDR3 protein is one row after TCRdb ran MiXCR on the RT-PCR reads. The table includes around 480,000 distinct CDR3 sequences, about a tenth detected once. The CDR3 has 15 residues. J lost 7 bases, V lost 4 bases, and 10 bases had no gene match. The V gene's germline CDR1 is MDHEN and CDR2 SYDVKM. This clonotype was obtained from a man aged 45-60 years who received an inactivated influenza vaccine. The sample in question was PBMCs from blood, obtained about 40 days after vaccination. V usage is TRBV28 and J usage is TRBJ2-1; 7 bases agree with TRBD1. CDR3 DNA: TGTGCCAGCAGTTCCCTACTTTTGACAGGGAATGAGCAGTTCTTC. Amino acid sequence: CASSSLLLTGNEQFF.